These 20 T cell receptor beta chains came from one sample sequenced in a study of neurological immune-mediated disorders (dated by TCRdb to about 2019). Receptor amplification or capture employed 5' RACE. This sample was sequenced with an Illumina HiSeq 2500. TCRdb cleaned the public reads at Q25 with fastp, built clones with MiXCR and kept in-frame beta chains. Records with the same CDR3 protein are collapsed into one entry carrying the most frequent genes and DNA. The sample has roughly 62,000 distinct CDR3 sequences on record, 3% to 4% of them singletons. The ten largest clones represent about 2% of the sample. The sequencing sample was made of PBMCs. These receptors came from a woman in her fifties or sixties with multiple sclerosis.

This clonotype was observed many times. This chain connects TRBV2 to TRBJ1-2; no clear D. V gave up 7 bases and J gave up 3 bases, with 15 bases separating them. The CDR3 is 14 residues long. Germline V lookup: CDR1 SNHLY, CDR2 FYNNEI. The CDR3 sequence: CASTPRGFDYGYTF. In nucleotides, the CDR3 is TGTGCCAGCACCCCTCGGGGTTTTGACTATGGCTACACCTTC. Together with reference TRBV2 and TRBJ1-2, the CDR3 gives the full variable domain: EPEVTQTPSHQVTQMGQEVILRCVPISNHLYFYWYRQILGQKVEFLVSFYNNEISEKSEIFDDQFSVERPDGSNFTLKIRSTKLEDSAMYFCASTPRGFDYGYTFGSGTRLTVV.

In this sample, this clonotype turned up a few times. This clone may be a read error of a much larger clone one base away. The V gene is TRBV14, the J gene TRBJ2-7; tentatively, D is TRBD2 (6 bases). The CDR3 runs 14 residues. The germline V and J ends were trimmed by 7 bases and 2 bases, with 15 bases remaining between them. Germline loops: CDR1 SGHDN, CDR2 FVKESK. CDR3 amino acids: CASNRAGKAYEQYF. In DNA form, the CDR3 reads TGTGCCAGCAACCGCGCGGGAAAGGCCTACGAGCAGTACTTC. Combining the CDR3 with reference TRBV14 and TRBJ2-7 gives the whole variable domain EAGVTQFPSHSVIEKGQTVTLRCDPISGHDNLYWYRRVMGKEIKFLLHFVKESKQDESGMPNNRFLAERTGGTYSTLKVQPAELEDSGVYFCASNRAGKAYEQYFGPGTRLTVT.

This clonotype was found many times. The chain has TRBV7-9 and TRBJ2-5; D uncertain. Germline V lookup: CDR1 SEHNR, CDR2 FQNEAQ (reference sequence). The V and J ends lost 5 bases and 5 bases respectively, with 9 bases between them. This CDR3 has 12 residues. The CDR3 spells CASSLISETQYF. The CDR3 coding sequence is TGTGCCAGCAGCCTCATATCTGAGACCCAGTACTTC.

This clonotype was seen many times. The chain recombines TRBV5-5 with TRBJ2-1, with no clear D. Trimming took 7 bases from V and 3 from J, leaving 14 bases between them. The CDR3 is 14 amino acids. Germline CDR1 reads SGHKS; CDR2 reads YYEKEE (reference sequence). CDR3 sequence reads: CASGSGPLYNEQFF. The CDR3, as DNA: TGTGCCAGCGGCTCGGGTCCCCTCTACAATGAGCAGTTCTTC.

This clonotype has a count of ten or more. The chain has TRBV7-2 and TRBJ2-7; weak D call: TRBD2 (5 bases). CDR3 length: 15 amino acids. The V gene lost 3 bases and the J gene lost 3 bases, with 15 bases spanning the gap. Germline loops: CDR1 SGHTA, CDR2 FQGNSA. The CDR3 DNA is TGTGCCAGCAGCTTGAACGGGATGGCTAACTACGAGCAGTACTTC. It codes for CASSLNGMANYEQYF.

There are many counts of this clonotype. The CDR3 region is CASSLEGRIYYGYTF. In nucleotides, the CDR3 is TGTGCCAGCAGCTTGGAGGGACGCATTTACTATGGCTACACCTTC. This chain connects TRBV5-5 to TRBJ1-2; a weak D match, TRBD1 (5 bases). The CDR3 runs to 15 residues. The germline V gene encodes CDR1 SGHKS and CDR2 YYEKEE (reference sequence). Trimming pared 0 bases from V and 3 bases from J, leaving 12 bases between.

In its sample, this clonotype was seen many times. The gene calls are TRBV20-1 and TRBJ2-3; 8 bases align to TRBD1. After removal of 6 bases from V and 9 bases from J, the junction contained 14 bases not matched to a gene. The CDR3 covers 14 residues. Per germline, CDR1 DFQATT and CDR2 SNEGSKA (reference sequence). The CDR3: CSAPRTGKASTQYF. The CDR3 nucleotides are TGCAGTGCGCCCCGGACAGGGAAGGCGTCGACGCAGTATTTT.

The chain is built from TRBV3-1 and TRBJ1-1, with D unresolved. Germline CDR1 reads LGHDT; CDR2 reads YNNKEL (reference sequence). The CDR3 covers 13 residues. Trimming stripped 4 bases from V and 1 base from J, with 7 bases between. CDR3 protein: CASSRFGNTEAFF. The CDR3 DNA reads as TGTGCCAGCAGCCGGTTTGGGAACACTGAAGCTTTCTTT.

This clonotype was counted ten times or more. V gene TRBV15 combines with J gene TRBJ1-3, with a weak D call TRBD1 (5 bases). This CDR3 is 16 amino acids long. CDR1 is LNHNV and CDR2 is YYDKDF in the germline V gene (reference sequence). V was shortened by 0 bases and J by 1 base, with 10 bases between the two germline ends. DNA of the CDR3: TGTGCCACCAGCAGAGAGCAGGGACTTTCTGGAAACACCATATATTTT. Residues: CATSREQGLSGNTIYF. The full variable domain, in which reference TRBV15 and TRBJ1-3 provide the parts outside the CDR3, is DAMVIQNPRYQVTQFGKPVTLSCSQTLNHNVMYWYQQKSSQAPKLLFHYYDKDFNNEADTPDNFQSRRPNTSFCFLDIRSPGLGDTAMYLCATSREQGLSGNTIYFGEGSWLTVV.

A few counts support this clonotype. One end of the junction does not line up with germline, which may come from a read error. V usage is TRBV6-2 or TRBV6-3 and J usage is TRBJ1-5, with D possibly matching TRBD1 (6 bases). Germline values: CDR1 MNHEY, CDR2 SVGEGT. The CDR3 is 16 residues long. The CDR3 reads CASSFAGARANQPQNF. CDR3 in DNA: TGTGCCAGCAGTTTCGCGGGGGCTAGGGCTAATCAGCCCCAGAATTTT.

The chain carries TRBV27 and TRBJ2-5, with 10 bases that match TRBD1. The CDR3 sequence is 14 residues long. Trimming took 5 bases from V and 5 from J; bases not matched to a gene: 5. The germline gives CDR1 MNHEY, CDR2 SMNVEV (reference sequence). This CDR3 reads CASSVGQGWETQYF. Here the CDR3 DNA reads TGTGCCAGCAGTGTGGGACAGGGGTGGGAGACCCAGTACTTC.

This clonotype was seen many times. The chain recombines TRBV5-1 with TRBJ2-7; 13 bases match TRBD2. Trimming cost V 4 bases and J 0 bases; bases outside gene matches: 4. The V gene's germline CDR1 is SGHRS and CDR2 YFSETQ. The CDR3 covers 16 residues. The CDR3 spells CASSPGTSGISYEQYF. The CDR3 region has the DNA TGCGCCAGCAGCCCCGGGACTAGCGGGATCTCCTACGAGCAGTACTTC.

This clonotype was counted many times. J is TRBJ2-1 and V is TRBV5-1, with 8 bases fitting TRBD2. The CDR3 covers 15 residues. V trimming: 6 bases; J trimming: 5 bases; junction bases outside the gene matches: 10. CDR1 and CDR2 (germline): SGHRS, YFSETQ. CDR3 bases: TGCGCCAGCATCCTGGGGGGACTAGGGGACAATGAGCAGTTCTTC. Its translation is CASILGGLGDNEQFF.

In this sample, this clonotype is medium-sized. The CDR3 reads CASSLGVAGGPETQYF. CDR3 nucleotides: TGTGCCAGCAGCTTAGGGGTAGCGGGAGGGCCGGAGACCCAGTACTTC. This rearrangement joins TRBV7-2 to TRBJ2-5, with TRBD2 matching over 11 bases. The CDR3 totals 16 residues. Trimming took 1 base from V and 5 from J; bases not matched to a gene: 6. Germline V lookup: CDR1 SGHTA, CDR2 FQGNSA.

This clonotype was recorded many times. The rearrangement uses TRBV12-3 or TRBV12-4 and TRBJ2-7; D tentatively reads TRBD1 or TRBD2 (5 bases each). Trimming took 2 bases from V and 7 from J, leaving 12 bases between them. The CDR3 sequence is 13 residues long. The DNA of the CDR3 is TGTGCCAGCAGTTTAACGGGACCCCCAGAGCAGTACTTC. Encoded protein: CASSLTGPPEQYF.

This clonotype has at least ten counts. This chain connects TRBV7-3 to TRBJ2-6; D might be TRBD2 (6 bases). Trimming took off 2 bases at V and 3 bases at J, with 8 bases between the two ends. This CDR3 contains 15 residues. Germline-derived CDR1 and CDR2 are SGHTA and FQGTGA. The CDR3, as DNA: TGTGCCAGCAGCTTATCGGGACTTGGGGCCAACGTCCTGACTTTC. Translating gives CASSLSGLGANVLTF.

This clonotype was counted ten times or more. The V call is TRBV15, the J call TRBJ2-1, with a weak D call TRBD2 (5 bases). The germline V and J ends were trimmed by 0 bases and 2 bases, with 8 bases remaining between them. This CDR3 has 15 amino acids. Germline CDR1 is LNHNV and CDR2 is YYDKDF (reference sequence). CDR3 region: CATSREGVAYNEQFF. The CDR3 region has the DNA TGTGCCACCAGCAGAGAGGGAGTGGCCTACAATGAGCAGTTCTTC.

This clonotype was picked up many times. The chain has TRBV6-5 and TRBJ2-7, with D perhaps TRBD1 or TRBD2 (5 bases each). Between the trimmed V and J ends, which lost 0 bases and 5 bases, there was a span of 23 bases. The germline gives CDR1 MNHEY, CDR2 SVGAGI. The CDR3 has 18 amino acids. CDR3 residues: CASSYSIQGREGPDEQYF. The CDR3, as DNA: TGTGCCAGCAGTTACTCGATTCAAGGTCGAGAGGGGCCGGACGAGCAGTACTTC.

The chain carries TRBV7-2 and TRBJ2-3; D gene uncertain. V lost 2 bases, J lost 3 bases, and 6 bases lay in between. Germline CDR1 and CDR2: SGHTA and FQGNSA. This CDR3 spans 13 amino acids. The CDR3 DNA follows: TGTGCCAGCAGCTTATTCGGGACAGATACGCAGTATTTT. Its translation: CASSLFGTDTQYF.

This clonotype was found many times. The chain recombines TRBV10-3 with TRBJ2-2; D uncertain. V was shortened by 8 bases and J by 0 bases, with 10 bases between the two germline ends. This CDR3 has 14 amino acids. Germline CDR1 is ENHRY and CDR2 is SYGVKD. The CDR3 coding sequence is TGTGCCATCGGAGCCGGACCGAACACCGGGGAGCTGTTTTTT. This codes for CAIGAGPNTGELFF.